The 11 T cell receptor beta chains listed next were all sequenced from one sample in a study of blood T cells in healthy people across ages. Primers used in a second PCR of roughly 7 to 12 cycles were a sample-barcoded 5' primer and a J-beta primer mix. TCRdb re-called the 5' RACE reads through MiXCR, storing one row per CDR3 protein. The sample records about 1.4 million distinct CDR3 sequences, roughly 59% being singletons. Source material: blood. The source of these receptors is a man younger than 35 in good health.

In this sample, this clonotype turned up a few times. V gene TRBV29-1 combines with J gene TRBJ1-2, with D possibly TRBD1 on 6 matching bases. V dropped 7 bases and J dropped 5 bases, with 11 bases sitting between them. This CDR3 has 11 residues. Germline loops: CDR1 SQVTM, CDR2 ANQGSEA. The CDR3 is CSGRDNYGYTF. The CDR3 DNA sequence: TGCAGCGGAAGGGACAATTATGGCTACACCTTC.

The chain combines TRBV27 with TRBJ2-1; the match to TRBD1 covers 11 bases. This CDR3 spans 12 amino acids. The germline gives CDR1 MNHEY, CDR2 SMNVEV (reference sequence). V lost 4 bases and J lost 14; bases outside the gene matches: 4. CDR3 protein: CASSSRTGGEFF. DNA of the CDR3: TGTGCCAGCAGTTCGAGGACAGGGGGCGAGTTCTTC.

This sequence joins TRBV9 and TRBJ1-2, with unresolved D. The CDR3 contains 13 residues. The V gene's germline CDR1 is SGDLS and CDR2 YYNGEE. Trimming took off 0 bases at V and 10 bases at J, with 13 bases between the two ends. The CDR3 loop reads CASSVEVGEVYTF. The CDR3 DNA reads TGTGCCAGCAGCGTAGAAGTTGGGGAGGTCTACACCTTC.

The chain couples TRBV21-1 to TRBJ2-1; TRBD1 reflects the table's D call only, with no check against the DNA. TRBV21-1 is described as a pseudogene. The CDR3 runs 17 residues. The CDR3 protein is CASSRPDRVDWGNEQFF. CDR3 DNA: TGTGCCAGCAGCAGACCAGACAGGGTTGATTGGGGCAATGAGCAGTTCTTC.

This clonotype was seen a few times. The chain combines TRBV9 with TRBJ2-4; a possible D gene is TRBD2 (6 bases). The V end lost 4 bases, the J end lost 6 bases, and 14 bases lay between the germline ends. From germline, CDR1 is SGDLS and CDR2 YYNGEE. The CDR3 runs to 14 residues. This CDR3 is CASSPPRGGNIQYF. In nucleotides, the CDR3 is TGTGCCAGCAGCCCCCCAAGGGGAGGAAACATTCAGTACTTC. The full variable domain, rest sourced from reference TRBV9 and TRBJ2-4, is DSGVTQTPKHLITATGQRVTLRCSPRSGDLSVYWYQQSLDQGLQFLIQYYNGEERAKGNILERFSAQQFPDLHSELNLSSLELGDSALYFCASSPPRGGNIQYFGAGTRLSVL.

The chain joins TRBV11-2 to TRBJ1-5; TRBD1 is a possible D gene (5 bases). Looked up from germline, CDR1 is SGHAT and CDR2 is FQNNGV. CDR3 length: 17 amino acids. With 1 base removed from V and 2 bases from J, the gap between germline ends came to 15 bases. The CDR3 DNA is TGTGCCAGCAGCTTAGTCGCCACGGTGGGGGGCAATCAGCCCCAGCATTTT. The encoded protein is CASSLVATVGGNQPQHF.

The CDR3 region is CASSQAGREADTQYF. The CDR3 region has the DNA TGTGCCAGCAGCCAAGCCGGGCGGGAGGCGGATACGCAGTATTTT. The V call is TRBV3-1, the J call TRBJ2-3; 8 positions match TRBD2. CDR3 length equals 15 residues. Germline V CDR1 and CDR2: LGHDT, YNNKEL (reference sequence). The V gene end was trimmed by 1 base and the J gene end by 6 bases; junction bases not matched to a gene: 6.

This chain joins TRBV5-1 and TRBJ2-7; the match to TRBD2 covers 7 bases. The trim removed 2 bases at V and 9 bases at J, leaving 14 bases unmatched. The CDR3 extends over 15 amino acids. Per germline, CDR1 SGHRS and CDR2 YFSETQ. CDR3 region: CASSLLAQDVVGQYF. Here the CDR3 DNA reads TGCGCCAGCAGCTTACTAGCGCAGGACGTGGTCGGGCAGTACTTC.

The J gene is TRBJ1-2, the V gene TRBV7-9; perhaps TRBD1 as D (5 bases). The CDR3 has 14 amino acids. Between the trimmed V and J ends, which lost 6 bases and 4 bases, there was a span of 15 bases. CDR1 and CDR2 from the germline V gene are SEHNR and FQNEAQ (reference sequence). The DNA of the CDR3 is TGTGCCAGCAGGGGACTGTCGGGAGGCTATGGCTACACCTTC. As protein: CASRGLSGGYGYTF.

This clonotype was detected a few times. CDR3: CASSRRSPSAANEKLFF. For the CDR3, the DNA is TGTGCCAGCAGCCGACGATCGCCATCTGCGGCTAATGAAAAACTGTTTTTT. The rearrangement joins TRBV14 to TRBJ1-4; no reliable D call. The CDR3 has 17 residues. Germline values: CDR1 SGHDN, CDR2 FVKESK. The V and J ends lost 4 bases and 3 bases respectively, with 18 bases between them.

This clonotype was found many times. This rearrangement joins TRBV7-9 to TRBJ2-1; D unclear. The CDR3 spans 12 residues. V lost 1 base and J lost 8, with 6 bases in between. In germline, CDR1 is SEHNR, CDR2 FQNEAQ (reference sequence). The CDR3: CASSLGSYEQFF. CDR3 sequence (DNA): TGTGCCAGCAGCTTAGGTAGCTATGAGCAGTTCTTC.